This T cell receptor (beta chain) was obtained from a study of blood T cell repertoires in COVID-19. Deletions cut 3 bases from V and 0 bases from J, with 15 bases between. CDR1 is MNHEY, CDR2 SVGAGI, per germline. This CDR3 has 16 residues. This clone has just one count. Authors' data handling: It was from reference gene primer amplification that nucleated cell counts were estimated. Produced via immunoSEQ multiplex PCR; TCRdb's table is partial and in-frame only. V, J and clone size derive from that table, while D and trimming were established from the DNA sequence. The table records more than 60,000 clones, approximately 85% of them present only once.

The chain joins TRBV6-5 to TRBJ2-7; unclear D gene. What was sequenced was peripheral blood. This clonotype was sampled from a human donor in a cohort sampled during active COVID-19. The CDR3 sequence is CASSYSSSLSSYEQYF. CDR3 bases: TGTGCCAGCAGTTATAGCTCATCCCTAAGCTCCTACGAGCAGTACTTC.